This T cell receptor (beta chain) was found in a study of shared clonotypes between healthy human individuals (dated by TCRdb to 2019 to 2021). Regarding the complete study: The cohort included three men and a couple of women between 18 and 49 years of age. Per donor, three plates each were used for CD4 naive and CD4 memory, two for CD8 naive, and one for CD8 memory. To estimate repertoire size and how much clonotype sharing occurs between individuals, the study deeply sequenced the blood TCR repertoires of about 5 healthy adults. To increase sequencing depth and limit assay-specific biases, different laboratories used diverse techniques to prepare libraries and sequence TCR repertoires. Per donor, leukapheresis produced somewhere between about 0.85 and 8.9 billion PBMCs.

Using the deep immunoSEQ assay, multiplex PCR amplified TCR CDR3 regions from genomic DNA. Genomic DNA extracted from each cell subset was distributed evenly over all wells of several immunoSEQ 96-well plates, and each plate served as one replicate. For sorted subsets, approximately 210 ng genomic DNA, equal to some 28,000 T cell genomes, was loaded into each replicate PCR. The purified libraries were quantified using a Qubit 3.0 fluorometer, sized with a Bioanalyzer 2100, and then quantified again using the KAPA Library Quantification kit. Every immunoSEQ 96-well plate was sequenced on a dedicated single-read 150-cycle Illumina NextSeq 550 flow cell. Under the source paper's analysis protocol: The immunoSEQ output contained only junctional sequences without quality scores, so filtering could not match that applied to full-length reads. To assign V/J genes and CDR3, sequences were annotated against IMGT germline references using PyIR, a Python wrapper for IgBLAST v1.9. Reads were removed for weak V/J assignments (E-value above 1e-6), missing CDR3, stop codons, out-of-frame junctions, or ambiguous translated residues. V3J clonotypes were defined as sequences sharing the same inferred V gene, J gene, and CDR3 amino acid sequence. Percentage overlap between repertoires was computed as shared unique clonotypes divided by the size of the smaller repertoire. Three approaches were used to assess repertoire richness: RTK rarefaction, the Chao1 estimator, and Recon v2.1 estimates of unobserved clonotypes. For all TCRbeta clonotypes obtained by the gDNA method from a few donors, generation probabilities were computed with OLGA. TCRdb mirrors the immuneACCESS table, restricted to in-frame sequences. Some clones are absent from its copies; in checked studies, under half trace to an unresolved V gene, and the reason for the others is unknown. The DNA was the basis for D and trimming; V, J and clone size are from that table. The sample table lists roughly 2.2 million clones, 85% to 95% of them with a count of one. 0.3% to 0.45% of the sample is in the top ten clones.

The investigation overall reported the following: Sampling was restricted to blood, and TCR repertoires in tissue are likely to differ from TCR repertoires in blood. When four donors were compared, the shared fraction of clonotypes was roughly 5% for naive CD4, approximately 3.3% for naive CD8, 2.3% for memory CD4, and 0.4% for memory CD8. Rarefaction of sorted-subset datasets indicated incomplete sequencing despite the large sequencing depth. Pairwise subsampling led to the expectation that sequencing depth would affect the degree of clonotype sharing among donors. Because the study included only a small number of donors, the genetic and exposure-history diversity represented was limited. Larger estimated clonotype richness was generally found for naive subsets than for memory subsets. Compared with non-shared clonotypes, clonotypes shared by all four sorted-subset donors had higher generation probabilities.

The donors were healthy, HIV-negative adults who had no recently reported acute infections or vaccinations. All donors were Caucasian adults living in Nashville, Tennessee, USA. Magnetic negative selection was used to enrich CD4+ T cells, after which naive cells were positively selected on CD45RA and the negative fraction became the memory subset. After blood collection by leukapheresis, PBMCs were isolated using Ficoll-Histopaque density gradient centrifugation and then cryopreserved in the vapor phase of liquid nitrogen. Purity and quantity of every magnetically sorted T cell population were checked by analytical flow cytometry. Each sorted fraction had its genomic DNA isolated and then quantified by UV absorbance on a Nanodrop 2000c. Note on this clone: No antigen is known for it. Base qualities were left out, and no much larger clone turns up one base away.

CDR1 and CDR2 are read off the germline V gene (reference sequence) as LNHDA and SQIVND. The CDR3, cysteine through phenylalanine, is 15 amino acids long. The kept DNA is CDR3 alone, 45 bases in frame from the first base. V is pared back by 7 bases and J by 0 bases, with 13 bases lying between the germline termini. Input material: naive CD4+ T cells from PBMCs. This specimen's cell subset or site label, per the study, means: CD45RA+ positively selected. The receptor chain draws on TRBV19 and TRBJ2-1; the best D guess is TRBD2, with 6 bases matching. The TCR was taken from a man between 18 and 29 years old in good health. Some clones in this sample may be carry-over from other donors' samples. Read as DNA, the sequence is TGTGCCAGTACCCCGGGACTGAGCTCCTACAATGAGCAGTTCTTC. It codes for CASTPGLSSYNEQFF.